The clone carrying this T cell receptor beta chain was observed a handful of times. The antigen is undetermined. This sample is drawn from a study of T cells after yellow fever vaccination. General study findings and limits: There was a possibility that FACS-sorted repertoires contained abundant clonotypes contaminating from the bulk population. Clones from primary vaccination mostly reappeared after the booster (96% CD4, just over 85% CD8).

TCRdb re-called the 5' RACE reads with MiXCR, one entry per CDR3 protein. The table shows 450,000 to 550,000 distinct CDR3 sequences, with about 19% occurring only once. Trimming took 4 bases from V and 8 from J; bases not matched to a gene: 14. The CDR3 runs 17 residues. Germline loops: CDR1 MNHEY, CDR2 SVGAGI. The clonotype originates from a young man who received the YFV17D yellow fever vaccine. V is TRBV6-5 and J is TRBJ2-1; 10 nucleotides align to TRBD2. The starting material was PBMCs, obtained 15 days after the yellow fever booster vaccination. The CDR3 coding sequence is TGTGCCAGCAGTTCACTAGCGGGAATCCCACTGGGACATGAGCAGTTCTTC. It encodes CASSSLAGIPLGHEQFF.